The sequence of this TCR beta chain was determined in a study of T-cell reconstitution after alpha-beta-depleted transplantation in children (dated by TCRdb to the mid-2010s). Regarding the study in general: Using TCR repertoire profiling, the study quantitatively followed how T-cell immune reconstitution unfolded in children after TCRalphabeta/CD19-depleted allogeneic hematopoietic cell transplantation.

As regards this clonotype: Its antigen is not yet known. No per-base quality is available; no much larger clone lies one base away.

Library generation was performed with PCR. TCRdb records Illumina HiSeq 2500 as the sequencer. To normalize quantification of the TCRbeta repertoire, the TCR libraries were built with molecular barcoding that relied on unique molecular identifiers. TCRdb reprocessing: public reads trimmed at Q25 with fastp, clones called with MiXCR, in-frame beta chains kept. Entries that share a CDR3 protein sequence are merged under the most common genes and DNA. The sample contains about 360,000 distinct CDR3 sequences, 13% of them found a single time. Of the sample, 4.3% falls within the top ten clones. CDR1 and CDR2, per the germline V gene, are SGHRS and YFSETQ. Measured from the cysteine to the phenylalanine, the CDR3 is 13 residues long. This entry keeps only the CDR3 DNA: 39 bases, framed from base 1. V sheds 5 bases and J sheds 3 bases, leaving 11 bases between their ends.

This sequence originates from a human donor who donated a stem cell graft to a child with Fanconi anemia. The V and J segments used are TRBV5-1 and TRBJ1-1, and possibly TRBD1, on 5 matching bases. Sequencing was performed on PBMCs, taken from the stem cell graft. The DNA sequence is given as TGCGCCAGCAGAGTTGGGGGGGACACTGAAGCTTTCTTT. The translation is CASRVGGDTEAFF.